This passage covers 3 T cell receptor beta chains from one sample sequenced in a study of blood T cell repertoires in COVID-19. Sequencing was performed with immunoSEQ multiplex PCR; in TCRdb, only in-frame clones are kept and a portion is missing. Among about 120,000 clones listed, about 83% were seen once. Source material: peripheral blood. These TCRs come from a man in his 60s with acute or convalescent COVID-19.

The chain has TRBV28 and TRBJ2-5; 8 nucleotides agree with TRBD1. The V segment lost 6 bases and the J segment 5 bases; nucleotides outside the gene matches: 8. This CDR3 comprises 14 residues. CDR1 and CDR2 from the germline V gene are MDHEN and SYDVKM. The CDR3 nucleotides are TGTGCCAGCAGGCCTCTCAGGGGGCTGGAGACCCAGTACTTC. Amino acid sequence: CASRPLRGLETQYF.

The chain joins TRBV4-2 to TRBJ1-6; D is possibly TRBD1 (6 bases). The germline V gene encodes CDR1 LGHNA and CDR2 YNFKEQ. CDR3 size: 16 residues. Deletions cut 4 bases from V and 10 bases from J, with 20 bases between. The CDR3 region has the DNA TGTGCCAGCAGCCCCAGCGGCGTCAGGGGAGAGTCACCCCTCCACTTT. Protein product: CASSPSGVRGESPLHF.

The V gene is TRBV2, the J gene TRBJ2-3; 12 bases are a match to TRBD2. With V trimmed by 8 bases and J by 2 bases, 5 bases remained unmatched. The CDR3 spans 15 residues. The germline V gene has CDR1 SNHLY and CDR2 FYNNEI. The CDR3 region is CASRGLAGLTDTQYF. CDR3 coding DNA: TGTGCCAGCCGAGGACTAGCGGGACTCACAGATACGCAGTATTTT.